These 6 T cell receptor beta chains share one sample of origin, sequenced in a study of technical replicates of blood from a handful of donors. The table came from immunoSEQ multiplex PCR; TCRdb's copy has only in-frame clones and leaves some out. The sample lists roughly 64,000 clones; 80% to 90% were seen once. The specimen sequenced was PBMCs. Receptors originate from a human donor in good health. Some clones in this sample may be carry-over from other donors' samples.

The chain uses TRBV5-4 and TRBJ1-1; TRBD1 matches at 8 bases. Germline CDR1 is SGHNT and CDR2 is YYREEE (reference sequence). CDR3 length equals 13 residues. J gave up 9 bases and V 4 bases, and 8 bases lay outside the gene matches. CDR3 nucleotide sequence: TGTGCCAGCAGCGGAACAGGGGGGATAAAAGCTTTCTTT. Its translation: CASSGTGGIKAFF. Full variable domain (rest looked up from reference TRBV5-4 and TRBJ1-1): ETGVTQSPTHLIKTRGQQVTLRCSSQSGHNTVSWYQQALGQGPQFIFQYYREEENGRGNFPPRFSGLQFPNYSSELNVNALELDDSALYLCASSGTGGIKAFFGQGTRLTVV.

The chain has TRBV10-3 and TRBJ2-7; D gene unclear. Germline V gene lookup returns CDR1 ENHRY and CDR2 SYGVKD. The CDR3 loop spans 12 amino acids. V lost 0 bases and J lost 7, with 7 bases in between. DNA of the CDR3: TGTGCCATCAGTGAGTCGAGAGGAGAGCAGTACTTC. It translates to CAISESRGEQYF.

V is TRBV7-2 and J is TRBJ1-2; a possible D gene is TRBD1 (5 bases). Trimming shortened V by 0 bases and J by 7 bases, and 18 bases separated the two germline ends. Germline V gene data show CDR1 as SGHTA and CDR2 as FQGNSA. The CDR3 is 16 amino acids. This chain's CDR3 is CASSLALRGISGGYTF. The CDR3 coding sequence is TGTGCCAGCAGCTTAGCGCTTCGGGGGATAAGTGGTGGCTACACCTTC.

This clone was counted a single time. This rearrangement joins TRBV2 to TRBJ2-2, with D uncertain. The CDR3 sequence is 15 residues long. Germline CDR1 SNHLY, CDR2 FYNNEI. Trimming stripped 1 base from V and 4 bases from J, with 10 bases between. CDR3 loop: CASSEVLVATGELFF. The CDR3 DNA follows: TGTGCCAGCAGTGAAGTATTGGTAGCCACCGGGGAGCTGTTTTTT.

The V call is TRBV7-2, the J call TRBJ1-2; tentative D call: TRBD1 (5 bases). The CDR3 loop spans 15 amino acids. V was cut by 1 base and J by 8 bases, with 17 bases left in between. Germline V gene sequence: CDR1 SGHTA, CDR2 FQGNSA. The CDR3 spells CASSLEGSGSGGYTF. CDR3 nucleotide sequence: TGTGCCAGCAGCTTAGAAGGATCAGGGTCCGGGGGCTACACCTTC.

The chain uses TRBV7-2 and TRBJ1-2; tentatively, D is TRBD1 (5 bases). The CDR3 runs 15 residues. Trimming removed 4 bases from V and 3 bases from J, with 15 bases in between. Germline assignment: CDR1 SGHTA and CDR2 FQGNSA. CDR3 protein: CASSSNRRRDYGYTF. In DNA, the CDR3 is TGTGCCAGCAGCTCGAACAGGAGAAGGGACTATGGCTACACCTTC.